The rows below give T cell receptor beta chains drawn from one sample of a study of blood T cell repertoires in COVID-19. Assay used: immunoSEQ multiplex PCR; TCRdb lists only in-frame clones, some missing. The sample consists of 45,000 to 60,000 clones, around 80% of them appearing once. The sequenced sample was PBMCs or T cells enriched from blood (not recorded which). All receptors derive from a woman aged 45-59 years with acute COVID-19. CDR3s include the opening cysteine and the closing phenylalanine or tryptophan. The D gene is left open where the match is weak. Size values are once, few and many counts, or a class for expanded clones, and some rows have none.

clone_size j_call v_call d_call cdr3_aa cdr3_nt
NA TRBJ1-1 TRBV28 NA CASSLATVNTEAFF TGTGCCAGCAGTTTAGCCACAGTGAACACTGAAGCTTTCTTT
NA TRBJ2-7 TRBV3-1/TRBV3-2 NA CASSRAETGLSYEQYF TGTGCCAGCAGCCGGGCCGAGACAGGTCTGTCCTACGAGCAGTACTTC
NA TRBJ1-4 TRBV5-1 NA CASSTEGGINEKLFF TGCGCCAGCAGCACCGAGGGGGGGATTAATGAAAAACTGTTTTTT
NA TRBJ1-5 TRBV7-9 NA CASSWQGQPQHF TGTGCCAGCAGCTGGCAGGGTCAGCCCCAGCATTTT
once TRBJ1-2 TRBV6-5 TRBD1 CASTRDRGLIYGYTF TGTGCCAGCACCAGGGACAGGGGGCTTATCTATGGCTACACCTTC
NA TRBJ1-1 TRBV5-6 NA CASSSVGGDTEAFF TGTGCCAGCAGTTCAGTGGGAGGGGACACTGAAGCTTTCTTT
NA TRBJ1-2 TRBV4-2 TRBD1 CASSQDSTGVRGYTF TGTGCCAGCAGCCAAGACTCGACAGGGGTCCGGGGCTACACCTTC
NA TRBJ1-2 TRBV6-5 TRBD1 CASSSGTGLYGYTF TGTGCCAGCAGTTCCGGGACAGGGCTTTATGGCTACACCTTC
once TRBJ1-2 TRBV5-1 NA CASSPAGRRIALYGYTF TGCGCCAGCAGCCCCGCCGGGAGGCGGATAGCATTATATGGCTACACCTTC
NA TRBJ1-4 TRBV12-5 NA CASGLVPGARHTNEKLFF TGTGCTAGTGGTTTGGTACCAGGGGCGCGGCATACTAATGAAAAACTGTTTTTT
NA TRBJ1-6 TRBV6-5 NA CASSYEGNSPLHF TGTGCCAGCAGTTACGAGGGTAATTCACCCCTCCACTTT
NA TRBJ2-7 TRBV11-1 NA CASSLGVGGRQEQYF TGTGCCAGCAGCTTGGGGGTCGGAGGGCGGCAAGAGCAGTACTTC
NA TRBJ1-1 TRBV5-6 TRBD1 CASSSGQLNTEAFF TGTGCCAGCAGCTCGGGACAGCTGAACACTGAAGCTTTCTTT
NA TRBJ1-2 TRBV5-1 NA CASSVGESNYGYTF TGCGCCAGCAGCGTCGGGGAATCTAACTATGGCTACACCTTC
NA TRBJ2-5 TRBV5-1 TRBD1 CASRQLTGFAETQYF TGCGCCAGCAGGCAATTGACAGGGTTCGCAGAGACCCAGTACTTC
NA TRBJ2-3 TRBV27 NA CASSFLGATDTQYF TGTGCCAGCAGTTTCCTAGGTGCCACAGATACGCAGTATTTT
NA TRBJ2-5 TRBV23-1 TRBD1 CASPLPDRGHAETQYF TGCGCCAGCCCCCTTCCGGACAGGGGGCACGCAGAGACCCAGTACTTC
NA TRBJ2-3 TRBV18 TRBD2 CASSPRFAGGPTTTDTQYF TGTGCCAGCTCACCCCGATTTGCGGGGGGGCCGACGACCACAGATACGCAGTATTTT
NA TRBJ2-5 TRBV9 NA CASSARPAGQGGATQYF TGTGCCAGCAGCGCCCGGCCCGCGGGACAAGGGGGGGCGACCCAGTACTTC
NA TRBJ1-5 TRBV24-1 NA CATSAQSNQPQHF TGTGCCACCAGTGCACAGTCCAATCAGCCCCAGCATTTT
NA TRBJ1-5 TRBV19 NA CASSIDQQQGQHF TGTGCCAGTAGTATAGATCAACAGCAGGGCCAGCATTTT
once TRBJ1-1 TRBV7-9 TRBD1 CASSFTRGEMGAFF TGTGCCAGCAGCTTCACCAGGGGGGAAATGGGAGCTTTCTTT
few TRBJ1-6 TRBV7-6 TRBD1 CASSLEPGQGFNSPLHF TGTGCCAGCAGCTTAGAACCGGGACAGGGGTTCAATTCACCCCTCCACTTT
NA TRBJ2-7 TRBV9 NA CASSSSTAGYEQYF TGTGCCAGCAGCTCGTCAACCGCCGGGTACGAGCAGTACTTC
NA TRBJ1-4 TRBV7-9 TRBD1 CASSSTGKAKLFF TGTGCCAGCAGCTCGACAGGGAAGGCAAAACTGTTTTTT
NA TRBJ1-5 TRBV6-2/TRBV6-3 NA CASSQGYSQPQHF TGTGCCAGCAGTCAGGGGTATAGTCAGCCCCAGCATTTT
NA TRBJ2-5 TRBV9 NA CASSVEQGARETQYF TGTGCCAGCAGCGTAGAACAGGGAGCGAGGGAGACCCAGTACTTC
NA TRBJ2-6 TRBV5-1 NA CASSRREGANVLTF TGCGCCAGCAGCCGTCGGGAAGGGGCCAACGTCCTGACTTTC
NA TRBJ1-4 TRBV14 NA CASSPRWGGEKLFF TGTGCCAGCAGCCCGAGATGGGGGGGTGAAAAACTGTTTTTT
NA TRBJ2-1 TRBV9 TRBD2 CASSGRFIAGPSYNEQFF TGTGCCAGCAGCGGGCGTTTTATAGCGGGGCCATCCTACAATGAGCAGTTCTTC
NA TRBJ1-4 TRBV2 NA CASSVGQNNEKLFF TGTGCCAGCAGTGTTGGTCAGAATAATGAAAAACTGTTTTTT
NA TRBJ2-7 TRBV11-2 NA CASSLEFGQDYEQYF TGTGCCAGCAGCTTAGAATTTGGGCAGGACTACGAGCAGTACTTC
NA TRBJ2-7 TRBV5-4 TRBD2 CASSLTIAGSYEQYF TGTGCCAGCAGCCTTACGATAGCGGGCTCCTACGAGCAGTACTTC
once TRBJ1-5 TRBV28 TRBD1 CASSLRGRLGQPQHF TGTGCCAGCAGTTTGAGGGGGCGCCTGGGTCAGCCCCAGCATTTT
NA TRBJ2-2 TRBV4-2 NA CASSLSGELFF TGTGCCAGCAGCCTCTCCGGGGAGCTGTTTTTT
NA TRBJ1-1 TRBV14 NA CASSQDNGLDTEAFF TGTGCCAGCAGCCAAGATAACGGTCTAGACACTGAAGCTTTCTTT
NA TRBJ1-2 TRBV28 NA CASSLGRGYGYTF TGTGCCAGCAGTTTGGGCAGGGGCTATGGCTACACCTTC
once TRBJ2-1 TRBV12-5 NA CASGLGGPEQFF TGTGCTAGTGGTTTGGGGGGGCCTGAGCAGTTCTTC
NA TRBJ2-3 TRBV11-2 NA CASRLTGTTSTDTQYF TGTGCCAGCAGATTAACAGGGACCACTAGCACAGATACGCAGTATTTT
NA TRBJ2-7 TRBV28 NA CASSLGGQGGYEQYF TGTGCCAGCAGTTTAGGTGGGCAGGGAGGCTACGAGCAGTACTTC
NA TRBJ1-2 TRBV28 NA CASSAQSLYGYTF TGTGCCAGCAGTGCACAGAGTCTCTATGGCTACACCTTC
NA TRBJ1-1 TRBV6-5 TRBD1 CASSNRDRVTEAFF TGTGCCAGCAGTAACCGGGACAGGGTAACTGAAGCTTTCTTT
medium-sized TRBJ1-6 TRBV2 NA CASSDLQGNSPLHF TGTGCCAGCAGTGATCTTCAGGGTAATTCACCCCTCCACTTT
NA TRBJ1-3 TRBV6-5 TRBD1 CASTQSRDSGNTIYF TGTGCCAGCACTCAAAGCCGGGACAGCGGAAACACCATATATTTT
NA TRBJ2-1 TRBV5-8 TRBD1 CASSLWGQGLGEQFF TGTGCCAGCAGCTTGTGGGGACAGGGCCTGGGTGAGCAGTTCTTC